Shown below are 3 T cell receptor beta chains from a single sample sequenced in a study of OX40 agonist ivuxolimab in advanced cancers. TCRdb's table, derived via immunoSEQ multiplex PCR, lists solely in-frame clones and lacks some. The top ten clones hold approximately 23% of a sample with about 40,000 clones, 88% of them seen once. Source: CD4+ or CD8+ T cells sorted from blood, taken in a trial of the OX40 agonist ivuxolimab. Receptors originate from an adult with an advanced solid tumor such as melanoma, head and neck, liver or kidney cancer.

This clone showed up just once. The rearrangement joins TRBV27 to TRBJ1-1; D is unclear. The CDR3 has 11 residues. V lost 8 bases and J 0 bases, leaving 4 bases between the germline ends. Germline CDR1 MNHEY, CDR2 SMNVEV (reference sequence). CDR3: CASYMNTEAFF. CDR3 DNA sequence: TGTGCCAGCTACATGAACACTGAAGCTTTCTTT.

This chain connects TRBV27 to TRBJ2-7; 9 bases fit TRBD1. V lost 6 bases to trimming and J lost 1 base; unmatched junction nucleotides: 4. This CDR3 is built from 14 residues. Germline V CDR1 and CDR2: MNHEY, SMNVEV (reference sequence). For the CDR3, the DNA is TGTGCCAGCAGCGCCGGACAGGGGTCCTACGAGCAGTACTTC. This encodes CASSAGQGSYEQYF.

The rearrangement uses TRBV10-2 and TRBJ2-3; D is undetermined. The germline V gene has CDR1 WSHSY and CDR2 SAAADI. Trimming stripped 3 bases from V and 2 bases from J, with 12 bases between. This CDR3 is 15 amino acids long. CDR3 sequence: CASSDLGALTDTQYF. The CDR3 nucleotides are TGCGCCAGCAGTGATTTGGGCGCCCTCACAGATACGCAGTATTTT.